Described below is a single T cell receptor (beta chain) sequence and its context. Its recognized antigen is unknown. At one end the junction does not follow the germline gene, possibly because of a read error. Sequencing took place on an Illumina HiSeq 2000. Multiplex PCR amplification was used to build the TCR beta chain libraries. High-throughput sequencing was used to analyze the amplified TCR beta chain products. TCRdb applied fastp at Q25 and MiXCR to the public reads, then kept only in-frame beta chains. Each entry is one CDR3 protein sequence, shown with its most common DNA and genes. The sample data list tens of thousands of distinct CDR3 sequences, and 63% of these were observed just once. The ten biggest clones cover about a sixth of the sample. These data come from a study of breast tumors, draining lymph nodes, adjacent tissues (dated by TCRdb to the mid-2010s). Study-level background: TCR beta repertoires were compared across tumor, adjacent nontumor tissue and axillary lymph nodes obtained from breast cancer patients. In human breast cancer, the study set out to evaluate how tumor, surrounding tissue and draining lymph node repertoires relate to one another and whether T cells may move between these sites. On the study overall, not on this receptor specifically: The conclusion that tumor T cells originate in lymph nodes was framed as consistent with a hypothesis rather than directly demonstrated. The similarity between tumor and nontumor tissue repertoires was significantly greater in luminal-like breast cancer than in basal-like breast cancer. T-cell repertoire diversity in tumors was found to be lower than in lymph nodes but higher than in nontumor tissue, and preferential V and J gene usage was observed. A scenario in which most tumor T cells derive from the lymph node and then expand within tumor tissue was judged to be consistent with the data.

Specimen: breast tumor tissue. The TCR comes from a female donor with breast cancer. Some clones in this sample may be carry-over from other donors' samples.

The CDR3 sequence is CASSDPGRDEQYF. The DNA reads TGTGCCAGCAGTGACCCCGGAAGGGACGAGCAGTACTTT. The V gene is TRBV2 and the J gene is TRBJ2-7; the D region is possibly TRBD1 or TRBD2, each matching across 5 bases. Sequences SNHLY (CDR1) and FYNNEI (CDR2) are obtained from the germline V gene. Taken from cysteine to phenylalanine, the CDR3 has 13 residues. The retained sequence is limited to the CDR3, 39 bases, with the frame set at the first base.